This record looks at one TCR beta chain sequence and its context. This sample was included in a study of cytomegalovirus exposure and HLA in healthy donors. The CDR3 extends over 17 amino acids. The V segment lost 3 bases and the J segment 1 base; nucleotides outside the gene matches: 7. Germline V gene sequence: CDR1 KGHSH, CDR2 LQKENI. The study ran its PCR with 60 Vbeta and 13 Jbeta primers. The method was immunoSEQ multiplex PCR; TCRdb's version includes in-frame clones alone and lacks a portion of them. The sample includes 100,000 to 150,000 clones. Sequencing input: PBMCs. J is TRBJ1-1 and V is TRBV18; TRBD1 matches 11 bases. This TCR was recovered from a woman between 40 and 50 years old in good health and CMV-seropositive. The CDR3 spells CASSPTGTGGKNTEAFF. The DNA for the CDR3 is TGTGCCAGCTCACCTACCGGGACAGGGGGGAAGAACACTGAAGCTTTCTTT.